The 8 T cell receptor beta chains presented below share a single source sample, sequenced in a study of immune heterogeneity within non-small cell lung tumors. Multiplex PCR relied on 32 V and 13 J primers to amplify TCR beta CDR3. MiXCR, run by TCRdb on the multiplex PCR reads, gives a single entry per CDR3 protein. This sample carries under 4,000 distinct CDR3 sequences, roughly 51% of them seen once, and the ten largest clones take about 12%. Genomic DNA from bulk tumor acted as the template, and about 570 ng was loaded per sample. Several widely spaced biopsies per primary tumor were taken during surgery. Newly diagnosed with untreated non-small cell lung cancer, the patients underwent curative surgery. The source material was lung tumor tissue. The receptors were gathered from a man in his sixties with non-small cell lung cancer.

This clonotype was recorded only once. This rearrangement joins TRBV6-2 or TRBV6-3 to TRBJ1-2; D is possibly TRBD1 (5 bases). The V gene's germline CDR1 is MNHEY and CDR2 SVGEGT. This CDR3 has 16 amino acids. Trimming removed 6 bases from V and 8 bases from J, with 25 bases in between. The CDR3 spells CASRPTIDSLGGGYTF. CDR3 nucleotides: TGTGCCAGCAGGCCCACAATCGACAGCCTGGGTGGCGGCTACACCTTC.

In this sample, this clonotype is medium-sized. The gene calls are TRBV29-1 and TRBJ2-1; 9 nucleotides align to TRBD2. Germline CDR1 and CDR2: SQVTM and ANQGSEA. J was trimmed by 12 bases and V by 1 base; bases with no gene match: 4. The CDR3 has 12 residues. The CDR3 bases are TGCAGCGTTGAAGGCGGGAGGGATAGGCAGTTCTTC. Its translation is CSVEGGRDRQFF.

The gene calls are TRBV5-8 and TRBJ2-3, with D hard to call. V was shortened by 4 bases and J by 4 bases, with 7 bases between the two germline ends. CDR3 length equals 12 residues. Germline-derived CDR1 and CDR2 are SGHTS and YDEGEE. CDR3 DNA sequence: TGTGCCAGCAGCCCCAACGCAGATACGCAGTATTTT. This translates into CASSPNADTQYF.

The rearrangement links TRBV7-9 to TRBJ2-3; 7 bases align to TRBD1. The trim removed 5 bases at V and 2 bases at J, leaving 7 bases unmatched. CDR1 is SEHNR and CDR2 is FQNEAQ in the germline V gene (reference sequence). The length of the CDR3 is 15 residues. The CDR3 protein is CASSPDRSYTDTQYF. CDR3 coding DNA: TGTGCCAGCAGCCCGGACAGGTCCTACACAGATACGCAGTATTTT. The complete variable domain, with remaining parts taken from reference TRBV7-9 and TRBJ2-3, reads DTGVSQNPRHKITKRGQNVTFRCDPISEHNRLYWYRQTLGQGPEFLTYFQNEAQLEKSRLLSDRFSAERPKGSFSTLEIQRTEQGDSAMYLCASSPDRSYTDTQYFGPGTRLTVL.

As for this clonotype: An end of the junction differs from the germline gene, which may be a read error. The rearrangement joins TRBV6-1 to TRBJ1-1; unclear D gene. Per germline, CDR1 MNHNS and CDR2 SASEGT. CDR3 size: 13 residues. The CDR3 sequence: CASARQRNAEAFF. For the CDR3, the DNA is TGTGCCAGCGCCCGACAACGGAACGCTGAAGCTTTCTTT.

This chain uses TRBV2 with TRBJ2-5, with 8 bases lining up with TRBD2. V dropped 6 bases and J dropped 1; count of bases not matched to a gene: 7. The germline V gene encodes CDR1 SNHLY and CDR2 FYNNEI. This CDR3 spans 15 amino acids. The CDR3 nucleotides read TGTGCCAGCAGGGTTCTAGCGGGCTTCCAAGAGACCCAGTACTTC. This gives the protein CASRVLAGFQETQYF. Full variable domain (rest looked up from reference TRBV2 and TRBJ2-5): EPEVTQTPSHQVTQMGQEVILRCVPISNHLYFYWYRQILGQKVEFLVSFYNNEISEKSEIFDDQFSVERPDGSNFTLKIRSTKLEDSAMYFCASRVLAGFQETQYFGPGTRLLVL.

The rearrangement links TRBV20-1 to TRBJ2-7; no clear D. Trimming took off 6 bases at V and 0 bases at J, with 15 bases between the two ends. The CDR3 length is 14 residues. CDR1 and CDR2 (germline): DFQATT, SNEGSKA (reference sequence). CDR3: CSATAVLSSYEQYF. The CDR3 DNA reads as TGCAGTGCGACCGCCGTCTTGAGCTCCTACGAGCAGTACTTC.

This clonotype was observed a few times. Since a much larger clone is just one base distant, this may be a read error. The gene calls are TRBV29-1 and TRBJ2-1; TRBD1 matches at 8 bases. Germline V gives CDR1 SQVTM, CDR2 ANQGSEA. Trimming cost V 3 bases and J 6 bases; bases outside gene matches: 7. The CDR3 has 14 amino acids. The CDR3 here is CSVEDRETCNEQFF. The CDR3 DNA is TGCAGCGTTGAGGACAGGGAAACCTGCAATGAGCAGTTCTTC.